These 26 T cell receptor beta chains share one sample of origin, sequenced in a study of blood T cell repertoires in COVID-19. Using immunoSEQ multiplex PCR, the repertoire was profiled, and TCRdb retains in-frame clones only, with some absent. The sample lists 140,000 or so clones; roughly 86% were seen once. The sample comprised peripheral blood. These receptors all come from a man between 65 and 85 years old with acute or convalescent COVID-19.

The chain joins TRBV20-1 to TRBJ2-5; D gene uncertain. The CDR3 sequence is 11 residues long. CDR1 is DFQATT and CDR2 is SNEGSKA in the germline V gene (reference sequence). V lost 6 bases to trimming and J lost 4 bases, with 9 bases between them. The CDR3 loop is CSAVNGETQYF. CDR3 nucleotide sequence: TGCAGTGCCGTTAACGGAGAGACCCAGTACTTC.

This chain joins TRBV12-3 or TRBV12-4 and TRBJ2-1; D ambiguous. V was trimmed by 5 bases and J by 5 bases, leaving 10 bases between them. There are 13 residues in the CDR3. CDR3 in amino acids: CASSPSRHNEQFF. CDR3 nucleotides: TGTGCCAGCAGTCCCTCTCGTCACAATGAGCAGTTCTTC.

V gene TRBV4-1 combines with J gene TRBJ1-5; D call uncertain. The CDR3 sequence is 14 residues long. Trimming shortened V by 1 base and J by 1 base, and 5 bases separated the two germline ends. Per germline, CDR1 MGHRA and CDR2 YSYEKL. CDR3 nucleotide sequence: TGCGCCAGCAGCCAAGGGCACAGCAATCAGCCCCAGCATTTT. It yields the protein CASSQGHSNQPQHF.

The V gene is TRBV4-1, the J gene TRBJ2-3; 12 positions agree with TRBD2. CDR1 is MGHRA, CDR2 YSYEKL, per germline. This CDR3 has 16 residues. The J segment lost 6 bases and the V segment lost 2 bases, leaving 6 bases of the junction unmatched. The CDR3 here is CASSQWASGGEDTQYF. The CDR3 DNA reads as TGCGCCAGCAGCCAATGGGCTAGCGGGGGGGAGGATACGCAGTATTTT.

The chain is built from TRBV3-1 (or the pseudogene TRBV3-2) and TRBJ2-5; TRBD2 matches at 12 bases. Germline V lookup: CDR1 LGHDT, CDR2 YNNKEL (reference sequence). With 7 bases clipped from V and 5 bases from J, the junction kept 11 bases outside the gene matches. CDR3 length: 16 residues. The CDR3 loop is CASMSRLAGGLETQYF. The CDR3 DNA reads TGTGCCAGCATGTCTAGGCTAGCGGGAGGGCTGGAGACCCAGTACTTC.

The J gene is TRBJ1-6, the V gene TRBV7-7; D is undetermined. CDR1 is SSHAT and CDR2 is FNYEAQ in the germline V gene (reference sequence). V was clipped by 5 bases and J by 12 bases, with 11 bases between them. The CDR3 runs to 12 residues. CDR3 nucleotides: TGTGCCAGCAGCCCCGGGGAAGGACCCCTCCACTTT. This codes for CASSPGEGPLHF.

CDR3 sequence (DNA): TGTGCCAGCAGCTTAGCGCGTCCAGGGGGAAGCGAGCAGTACTTC. Protein product: CASSLARPGGSEQYF. The V call is TRBV7-2, the J call TRBJ2-7; TRBD1 matches at 7 bases. The CDR3 is made up of 15 amino acids. Unmatched junction bases numbered 8, after V lost 0 bases and J lost 6 bases. CDR1 and CDR2 from the germline V gene are SGHTA and FQGNSA.

The V call is TRBV20-1, the J call TRBJ2-7; D gene unclear. V was trimmed by 3 bases and J by 9 bases, leaving 15 bases between them. Germline CDR1 reads DFQATT; CDR2 reads SNEGSKA (reference sequence). The CDR3 totals 12 residues. In nucleotides, the CDR3 is TGCAGTGCTAGTTTGGTCGACAAGTGGCAGTACTTC. It translates to CSASLVDKWQYF.

This chain connects TRBV4-2 to TRBJ1-1; TRBD1 matches 12 bases. In germline, CDR1 is LGHNA, CDR2 YNFKEQ. The V segment lost 3 bases and the J segment 1 base; nucleotides outside the gene matches: 9. The CDR3 has 18 residues. The CDR3 loop reads CASSQGQGAISRNTEAFF. CDR3 sequence (DNA): TGTGCCAGCAGCCAGGGACAGGGGGCGATCTCGAGGAACACTGAAGCTTTCTTT.

This chain joins TRBV29-1 and TRBJ1-3; D unresolved. The CDR3 runs 14 residues. V was trimmed by 4 bases and J by 1 base, leaving 11 bases between them. Germline V gene sequence: CDR1 SQVTM, CDR2 ANQGSEA. In nucleotides, the CDR3 is TGCAGCGTTGTCCCGCGGAGATCTGGAAACACCATATATTTT. It specifies CSVVPRRSGNTIYF.

This chain connects TRBV14 to TRBJ1-2, with D possibly matching TRBD1 (5 bases). CDR1 and CDR2 from the germline V gene are SGHDN and FVKESK. The CDR3 loop spans 17 amino acids. V was cut by 5 bases and J by 0 bases, with 19 bases left in between. The CDR3 is CASSGRLGTGANYGYTF. CDR3 nucleotides: TGTGCCAGCAGCGGACGCCTTGGGACGGGAGCTAACTATGGCTACACCTTC.

This clone was observed a handful of times. The V and J genes are TRBV20-1 and TRBJ1-2; tentatively, D is TRBD1 (5 bases). CDR1 is DFQATT, CDR2 SNEGSKA, per germline (reference sequence). This CDR3 is built from 14 residues. Trimming stripped 3 bases from V and 6 bases from J, with 17 bases between. Written as DNA, the CDR3 is TGCAGTGCTAGTCGCTTGGGACGGGAGCATGGCTACACCTTC. This gives the protein CSASRLGREHGYTF.

This clone was seen a single time. CDR3 region: CASSLILGGNGYTF. In DNA form, the CDR3 reads TGTGCCAGCAGCTTAATACTAGGGGGCAATGGCTACACCTTC. The genes are TRBV11-2 and TRBJ1-2; 7 nucleotides match TRBD1. The CDR3 is 14 residues long. Germline V lookup: CDR1 SGHAT, CDR2 FQNNGV. J lost 6 bases, V lost 2 bases, and 6 bases had no gene match. Using reference TRBV11-2 and TRBJ1-2 for the parts outside the CDR3, the full variable domain is EAGVAQSPRYKIIEKRQSVAFWCNPISGHATLYWYQQILGQGPKLLIQFQNNGVVDDSQLPKDRFSAERLKGVDSTLKIQPAKLEDSAVYLCASSLILGGNGYTFGSGTRLTVV.

V usage is TRBV18 and J usage is TRBJ2-5, with TRBD2 matching over 12 bases. In germline, CDR1 is KGHSH, CDR2 LQKENI. The CDR3 has 15 residues. The trim removed 6 bases at V and 4 bases at J, leaving 6 bases unmatched. The CDR3, as DNA: TGTGCCAGCTCCCCAGGACTAGCGGGGACAGAGACCCAGTACTTC. Translation gives CASSPGLAGTETQYF.

This chain links TRBV6-5 with TRBJ1-2, with unresolved D. Germline lookup yields CDR1 MNHEY and CDR2 SVGAGI. This CDR3 comprises 12 residues. V was clipped by 6 bases and J by 4 bases, with 9 bases between them. The CDR3 nucleotides are TGTGCCAGCAGGTCAGGTACCTATGGCTACACCTTC. Protein sequence: CASRSGTYGYTF.

This chain joins TRBV5-1 and TRBJ2-5; 12 nucleotides match TRBD2. This CDR3 spans 16 amino acids. Trimming took 1 base from V and 2 from J; bases not matched to a gene: 3. The germline CDR1 and CDR2 sequences are SGHRS and YFSETQ. The CDR3 DNA is TGCGCCAGCAGCTTGACTACTAGCGGGGGGCAAGAGACCCAGTACTTC. It translates to CASSLTTSGGQETQYF.

The rearrangement uses TRBV5-1 and TRBJ2-7; D might be TRBD1 (5 bases). V lost 0 bases, J lost 3 bases, and 13 bases lay in between. CDR1 and CDR2 from the germline V gene are SGHRS and YFSETQ. This CDR3 is built from 15 residues. The CDR3 sequence is CASSLDDSLVYEQYF. In DNA form, the CDR3 reads TGCGCCAGCAGCTTGGACGACAGTTTGGTCTACGAGCAGTACTTC.

By frequency in the sample, this clone is medium-sized (0.01 to 0.1%). The chain is built from TRBV2 and TRBJ2-2, with D unresolved. Germline V gene sequence: CDR1 SNHLY, CDR2 FYNNEI. The CDR3 length is 10 residues. The CDR3 loop reads CATAVGELFF. The CDR3 DNA is TGTGCTACAGCCGTAGGGGAGCTGTTTTTT.

This clone has just one count. The chain combines TRBV27 with TRBJ2-1; 10 bases line up with TRBD2. This CDR3 region has 13 residues. Germline V gene lookup returns CDR1 MNHEY and CDR2 SMNVEV (reference sequence). V was pared by 7 bases and J by 5 bases, with 2 bases of the junction left unmatched. The CDR3: CASKLAGNNEQFF. DNA of the CDR3: TGTGCCAGCAAACTAGCGGGGAACAATGAGCAGTTCTTC.

The chain joins TRBV10-1 to TRBJ1-2, with D unclear. CDR1 is WNHNN and CDR2 is SYGVQD in the germline V gene (reference sequence). V lost 3 bases and J 6 bases, leaving 11 bases between the germline ends. This CDR3 region has 13 residues. CDR3 in DNA: TGCGCCAGCAGTGACGGGGTTGTTGATGGCTACACCTTC. It is translated as CASSDGVVDGYTF.

The J gene is TRBJ1-3, the V gene TRBV6-2 or TRBV6-3; the D is unclear. Trimming took 4 bases from V and 4 from J, leaving 5 bases between them. Germline V gives CDR1 MNHEY, CDR2 SVGEGT. The CDR3 totals 12 residues. The CDR3 loop is CASSLSGNTIYF. The CDR3 region has the DNA TGTGCCAGCAGTTTATCGGGAAACACCATATATTTT.

The J gene is TRBJ2-7, the V gene TRBV28, with 9 bases fitting TRBD1. The CDR3 length is 14 residues. Germline values: CDR1 MDHEN, CDR2 SYDVKM. The J segment lost 2 bases and the V segment lost 2 bases, leaving 1 base of the junction unmatched. CDR3 in amino acids: CASSLDRGTYEQYF. The CDR3 coding sequence is TGTGCCAGCAGTTTAGACAGGGGGACCTACGAGCAGTACTTC.

The V call is TRBV4-1, the J call TRBJ1-4, with a tentative D call TRBD1 (5 bases). The CDR3 contains 15 residues. V lost 0 bases and J lost 1, with 6 bases in between. Germline CDR1 and CDR2: MGHRA and YSYEKL. The CDR3 region is CASSQEGGTNEKLFF. The DNA of the CDR3 is TGCGCCAGCAGCCAAGAGGGGGGAACTAATGAAAAACTGTTTTTT.

The V and J genes are TRBV7-8 and TRBJ1-2; 7 bases line up with TRBD1. The V and J ends lost 5 bases and 4 bases, in that order; junction bases with no gene match: 7. The V gene's germline CDR1 is SGHVS and CDR2 FQNEAQ. The CDR3 totals 14 residues. The CDR3, as DNA: TGTGCCAGCAGCCCTCCGGACAGGATCTATGGCTACACCTTC. It is translated as CASSPPDRIYGYTF.

The chain carries TRBV30 and TRBJ2-1; TRBD2 matches 8 bases. V lost 3 bases and J lost 0; bases outside the gene matches: 19. The CDR3 length is 20 residues. Germline CDR1 is GTSNPN and CDR2 is SVGIG (reference sequence). Here the CDR3 reads CAWSDPGLVTQTSSYNEQFF. The CDR3 nucleotides are TGTGCCTGGAGCGATCCGGGACTAGTCACCCAAACCAGCTCCTACAATGAGCAGTTCTTC. Full variable domain (remainder filled in from reference TRBV30 and TRBJ2-1): SQTIHQWPATLVQPVGSPLSLECTVEGTSNPNLYWYRQAAGRGLQLLFYSVGIGQISSEVPQNLSASRPQDRQFILSSKKLLLSDSGFYLCAWSDPGLVTQTSSYNEQFFGPGTRLTVL.

The table lists this clone with a few counts. V gene TRBV28 combines with J gene TRBJ2-1; weak D call: TRBD1 (5 bases). V shed 3 bases and J shed 8 bases, with 17 bases lying between them. Germline values: CDR1 MDHEN, CDR2 SYDVKM. This CDR3 has 15 amino acids. The CDR3: CASSLGQGGFDEQFF. CDR3 coding DNA: TGTGCCAGCAGTTTGGGGCAGGGTGGTTTCGATGAGCAGTTCTTC.